These 3 T cell receptor beta chains originate from one sample sequenced in a study of blood T cell repertoires in COVID-19. Clones were read by immunoSEQ multiplex PCR, and TCRdb kept only the in-frame ones, dropping some. This repertoire shows about 250,000 clones, roughly 88% found once; its top ten account for under 8%. Sequencing input: peripheral blood. The receptors here all came from a woman aged 25 to 45 with COVID-19, enrolled during active disease.

The chain combines TRBV6-5 with TRBJ2-1, with 8 positions matching TRBD2. The germline CDR1 and CDR2 sequences are MNHEY and SVGAGI. V gave up 7 bases and J gave up 15 bases; unmatched junction bases: 14. This CDR3 has 13 amino acids. The CDR3 bases are TGTGCCAGCACCCCGCGGGGGGACAACCCGTGGTTCTTC. It encodes CASTPRGDNPWFF.

The chain carries TRBV30 and TRBJ1-4; D remains unclear. Trimming shortened V by 8 bases and J by 8 bases, and 12 bases separated the two germline ends. The CDR3 consists of 11 residues. CDR1 and CDR2 (germline): GTSNPN, SVGIG (reference sequence). This chain's CDR3 is CARSSGEKLFF. CDR3 nucleotides: TGTGCCCGCTCATCCGGGGAAAAACTGTTTTTT.

This clone was seen a handful of times. The rearrangement joins TRBV9 to TRBJ2-2; maybe TRBD1 (6 bases). There are 14 residues in the CDR3. Germline loops: CDR1 SGDLS, CDR2 YYNGEE. Trimming left V 3 bases short and J 5 bases short, with 11 bases between. Written as DNA, the CDR3 is TGTGCCAGCAGCGGTGTAGGGGGAACCGGGGAGCTGTTTTTT. Translating gives CASSGVGGTGELFF.